The entry that follows covers one T cell receptor (beta chain) sequence. Its antigen is not identified. The CDR3 spans 16 residues. The sample comes from a study of T cells expressing NK-cell markers. Study-level information: The sequencing cohort of eight donors included seven HCMV-seropositive individuals and one seronegative individual. Findings and limits, study-wide: CD8+ T cells in over 5 donors included dominant NKG2C+ clonotypes at roughly 1.0-7.0%.

TCRdb reprocessed the 5' RACE reads and keeps a single row for each CDR3 protein, giving no DNA. The clone table shows roughly 450,000 distinct CDR3 sequences, with the ten largest holding approximately 1.4%. The TCR was taken from a woman aged 45-65 years in good health. Sequenced: blood T cells: a sorted CD56 or NKG2C T cell subset, CD4+ or CD8+ T cells, or bulk PBMC T cells (not recorded which). V gene TRBV12-3 or TRBV12-4 combines with J gene TRBJ2-3. The CDR3 sequence is CASSLRKQLITDTQYF.